This T cell receptor (beta chain) appears in the sequencing data of a study of sequential checkpoint blockade in melanoma. As for the study in general: First-line arms were nivolumab then ipilimumab, or the reverse, randomized 1:1.

This CDR3 is built from 15 residues. Trimming removed 0 bases from V and 4 bases from J, with 12 bases in between. Germline CDR1 and CDR2: LGHNA and YSLEER. The treatment is: randomized to nivolumab then ipilimumab (arm A) or the reverse (arm B). No patient had prior DNA-damaging chemotherapy. From thawed PBMCs, live CD3+CD8+ cells negative for CD19 and CD56 were sorted. The repertoire was sequenced with immunoSEQ multiplex PCR; TCRdb's copy has only in-frame clones and lacks some. The table shows under 13,000 clones, with approximately 67% occurring only once. This clonotype was sampled from a human donor with melanoma. This material consisted of CD8+ T cells sorted from blood (inferred from file names), taken from a patient given nivolumab and ipilimumab in sequence. V usage is TRBV4-3 and J usage is TRBJ1-2, with a weak D call TRBD1 (5 bases). The CDR3 DNA sequence: TGCGCCAGCAGCCAAGATCAGGCGGGGCGCTATGGCTACACCTTC. It translates to CASSQDQAGRYGYTF.